This entry lists 2 T cell receptor beta chains sequenced from one sample in a study of T cell repertoires in cytomegalovirus infection. TCRdb independently ran MiXCR on the reads; one entry per CDR3 protein. The data show 400,000 or so distinct CDR3 sequences, 31% seen once. The sequenced material came from PBMCs. These receptors all come from a human donor in good health (CMV status not recorded). Some clones in this sample may be carry-over from other donors' samples.

This clonotype has just a few counts. The rearrangement links TRBV7-8 to TRBJ2-3; 8 nucleotides agree with TRBD2. This CDR3 is 14 amino acids long. V lost 5 bases, J lost 5 bases, and 6 bases stayed unmatched. In germline, CDR1 is SGHVS, CDR2 FQNEAQ. CDR3 nucleotide sequence: TGTGCCAGCAGCCCGTGGACTAGCCTAGATACGCAGTATTTT. Protein sequence: CASSPWTSLDTQYF.

The table lists this clonotype with many counts. This rearrangement joins TRBV6-2 or TRBV6-3 to TRBJ1-2, with 7 nucleotides matching TRBD1. The CDR3 has 17 amino acids. The germline V gene has CDR1 MNHEY and CDR2 SVGEGT. V dropped 2 bases and J dropped 6; count of bases not matched to a gene: 15. The CDR3 nucleotides are TGTGCCAGCAGTTACAGGGGGCAAACCCCCACCCGTCATGGCTACACCTTC. Translating it yields CASSYRGQTPTRHGYTF.